The sequence of this TCR beta chain was determined in a study of T cell repertoires in cytomegalovirus infection. Study outcomes and limitations: HLA-C-restricted, CMV-specific TCR beta clonotypes were dominant ex vivo.

Details on this clonotype: The target antigen is unknown.

Trimming left V 5 bases short and J 0 bases short, with 13 bases between. This CDR3 is built from 15 residues. CDR1 LGHDT and CDR2 YNNKEL come from the germline V gene (reference sequence). Using its own MiXCR run on the reads, TCRdb lists one record per CDR3 protein. The sample has about 71,000 distinct CDR3 sequences; roughly 20% are singletons. The chain has TRBV3-1 and TRBJ1-1, with a tentative D call TRBD1 (6 bases). Sequenced material: CD8+ T cells from cultured PBMCs, taken from culture after CMV antigen stimulation. The sequence derives from a human donor in good health (CMV status not recorded). Some clones in this sample may be carry-over from other donors' samples. For the CDR3, the DNA is TGTGCCAGCAGCGTAGTTACAGGGTTGAACACTGAAGCTTTCTTT. Translated: CASSVVTGLNTEAFF.